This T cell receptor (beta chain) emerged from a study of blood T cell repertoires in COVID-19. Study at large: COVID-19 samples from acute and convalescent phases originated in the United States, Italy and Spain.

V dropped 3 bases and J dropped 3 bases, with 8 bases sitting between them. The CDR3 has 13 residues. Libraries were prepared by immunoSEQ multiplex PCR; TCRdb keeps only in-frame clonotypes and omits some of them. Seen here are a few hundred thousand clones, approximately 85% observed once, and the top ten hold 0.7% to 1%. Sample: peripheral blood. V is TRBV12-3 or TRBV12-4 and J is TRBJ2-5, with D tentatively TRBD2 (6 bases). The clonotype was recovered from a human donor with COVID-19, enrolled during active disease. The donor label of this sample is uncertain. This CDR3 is CASSFGGEETQYF. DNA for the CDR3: TGTGCCAGCAGTTTTGGAGGGGAAGAGACCCAGTACTTC.